Listed here is a single T cell receptor beta chain. Its target is not known. The entry originates in a study of OX40 agonist ivuxolimab in advanced cancers. Broader study findings: Averaged across samples, CD8+ T cells carried more expanded clones than CD4+ did.

Assay used: immunoSEQ multiplex PCR; TCRdb lists only in-frame clones, some missing. Of 70,000 or so clones in the sample, 75% to 90% were seen once. The sequence derives from an adult with an advanced solid tumor such as melanoma, head and neck, liver or kidney cancer. The specimen was CD4+ or CD8+ T cells sorted from blood, collected in a trial of the OX40 agonist ivuxolimab.

CDR3 in amino acids: CASSPPTDTQYF. The DNA of the CDR3 is TGTGCCAGCAGCCCCCCCACAGATACGCAGTATTTT. This chain joins TRBV2 and TRBJ2-3; D remains ambiguous. Germline values: CDR1 SNHLY, CDR2 FYNNEI. Trimming stripped 6 bases from V and 2 bases from J, with 6 bases between. This CDR3 is built from 12 residues.